These 30 T cell receptor beta chains share one sample of origin, sequenced in a study of OX40 agonist ivuxolimab in advanced cancers. Sequenced by immunoSEQ multiplex PCR; TCRdb stores in-frame clones only, minus some. The sample has about 18,000 clones, about 92% seen once. The sequences come from CD4+ or CD8+ T cells sorted from blood, collected in a trial of the OX40 agonist ivuxolimab. The receptors here all came from an adult with an advanced solid tumor such as melanoma, head and neck, liver or kidney cancer.

The chain joins TRBV27 to TRBJ2-5; 9 nucleotides agree with TRBD2. Germline V gives CDR1 MNHEY, CDR2 SMNVEV (reference sequence). This CDR3 spans 17 amino acids. The V and J ends lost 5 bases and 3 bases, in that order; junction bases with no gene match: 13. DNA of the CDR3: TGTGCCAGCAGTACCCCGCGGGGGGGAGAGCGGGAAGAGACCCAGTACTTC. This gives the protein CASSTPRGGEREETQYF.

This clone was found a few times. This rearrangement joins TRBV5-4 to TRBJ2-7; D is unclear. Between the trimmed V and J ends, which lost 3 bases and 0 bases, there was a span of 7 bases. The CDR3 runs 13 residues. Germline-derived CDR1 and CDR2 are SGHNT and YYREEE (reference sequence). For the CDR3, the DNA is TGTGCCAGCAGCTATGGAGCCTCCTACGAGCAGTACTTC. Residues: CASSYGASYEQYF.

The gene calls are TRBV29-1 and TRBJ2-7; D could derive from TRBD1 or TRBD2 (5 bases each). With 7 bases removed from V and 0 bases from J, the gap between germline ends came to 10 bases. The CDR3 has 12 amino acids. Germline CDR1 SQVTM, CDR2 ANQGSEA. The CDR3 bases are TGCAGCGGGGAGACAGCCTCCTACGAGCAGTACTTC. Its protein is CSGETASYEQYF.

This chain joins TRBV7-2 and TRBJ2-5; 8 bases are shared with TRBD2. In germline, CDR1 is SGHTA, CDR2 FQGNSA. Trimming took 2 bases from V and 9 from J; bases not matched to a gene: 11. CDR3 length equals 15 residues. The CDR3 DNA sequence: TGTGCCAGCAGCTTACATACTAGCGGACAAAGGCCCCAGTACTTC. Protein: CASSLHTSGQRPQYF.

V and J are TRBV11-2 and TRBJ1-5; tentative D call: TRBD1 (5 bases). Trimming left V 6 bases short and J 4 bases short, with 13 bases between. The CDR3 spans 14 residues. Germline V lookup: CDR1 SGHAT, CDR2 FQNNGV. The CDR3 bases are TGTGCCAGCAGTTACGCGGGACGAAATCAGCCCCAGCATTTT. The encoded protein is CASSYAGRNQPQHF. Full variable domain (rest looked up from reference TRBV11-2 and TRBJ1-5): EAGVAQSPRYKIIEKRQSVAFWCNPISGHATLYWYQQILGQGPKLLIQFQNNGVVDDSQLPKDRFSAERLKGVDSTLKIQPAKLEDSAVYLCASSYAGRNQPQHFGDGTRLSIL.

The chain uses TRBV5-6 and TRBJ2-7; D might be TRBD1 (6 bases). Germline V gives CDR1 SGHDT, CDR2 YYEEEE. The CDR3 consists of 14 residues. V was trimmed by 4 bases and J by 6 bases, leaving 17 bases between them. The CDR3 reads CASSDTGSVGEQYF. In DNA form, the CDR3 reads TGTGCCAGCAGCGATACAGGGAGCGTAGGCGAGCAGTACTTC.

The rearrangement joins TRBV6-4 to TRBJ2-2; 8 bases fit TRBD1. J gave up 7 bases and V 6 bases, and 19 bases lay outside the gene matches. This CDR3 region has 18 residues. CDR1 is MRHNA and CDR2 is SNTAGT in the germline V gene. As DNA, the CDR3 is TGTGCCAGCAGCCGTCTATCCCCACGTCAGGGGGCCTTCGGGGAGCTGTTTTTT. Translating gives CASSRLSPRQGAFGELFF.

This chain uses TRBV27 with TRBJ2-7; 9 nucleotides align to TRBD1. Germline V CDR1 and CDR2: MNHEY, SMNVEV (reference sequence). The CDR3 totals 16 residues. Germline trimming cut 0 bases from V and 3 bases from J; bases unmatched to any gene: 6. The CDR3 sequence is CASSLSWDRVDYEQYF. The CDR3 DNA follows: TGTGCCAGCAGTTTATCATGGGACAGGGTCGACTACGAGCAGTACTTC.

This clone appeared once. The chain joins TRBV28 to TRBJ1-1; D unclear. CDR3 length: 14 residues. CDR1 and CDR2 (germline): MDHEN, SYDVKM. Trimming took 4 bases from V and 0 from J, leaving 9 bases between them. This chain's CDR3 is CASSWSTVNTEAFF. As DNA, the CDR3 is TGTGCCAGCAGTTGGTCCACGGTGAACACTGAAGCTTTCTTT.

The V and J genes are TRBV27 and TRBJ2-1; TRBD1 matches 9 bases. CDR3 size: 15 residues. V was clipped by 3 bases and J by 7 bases; unmatched bases: 7. The germline V gene encodes CDR1 MNHEY and CDR2 SMNVEV (reference sequence). Here the CDR3 reads CASSFRGQGLNEQFF. DNA of the CDR3: TGTGCCAGCAGTTTTAGAGGACAGGGGTTGAATGAGCAGTTCTTC.

This chain uses TRBV19 with TRBJ2-1, with a weak D call TRBD2 (6 bases). CDR3 length: 15 residues. CDR1 and CDR2 from the germline V gene are LNHDA and SQIVND (reference sequence). With 1 base removed from V and 2 bases from J, the gap between germline ends came to 9 bases. The CDR3 reads CASSIGSGPYNEQFF. CDR3 nucleotides: TGTGCCAGTAGTATAGGTAGCGGCCCCTACAATGAGCAGTTCTTC.

The chain combines TRBV11-3 with TRBJ2-7; the match to TRBD1 covers 7 bases. Germline V gene lookup returns CDR1 SGHNT and CDR2 YENEEA. The V segment lost 4 bases and the J segment 2 bases; nucleotides outside the gene matches: 5. CDR3 length: 14 amino acids. The CDR3 sequence: CASSSLDRTYEQYF. The CDR3 DNA sequence: TGTGCCAGCAGCTCCTTGGACAGGACCTACGAGCAGTACTTC.

The chain couples TRBV11-2 to TRBJ2-7; 7 bases match TRBD1. V gave up 5 bases and J gave up 3 bases; unmatched junction bases: 7. CDR3 length equals 14 residues. CDR1 is SGHAT, CDR2 FQNNGV, per germline. CDR3 sequence: CASSKTGFSYEQYF. CDR3 nucleotides: TGTGCCAGCAGCAAGACAGGGTTCAGCTACGAGCAGTACTTC.

The chain is built from TRBV19 and TRBJ2-7; D gene ambiguous. V lost 3 bases to trimming and J lost 3 bases, with 9 bases between them. Germline V gene data show CDR1 as LNHDA and CDR2 as SQIVND (reference sequence). The CDR3 length is 13 residues. CDR3 in DNA: TGTGCCAGTAGTATCACACTCCTCTACGAGCAGTACTTC. Its translation is CASSITLLYEQYF.

The J gene is TRBJ2-5, the V gene TRBV28; 7 bases line up with TRBD1. With 10 bases clipped from V and 2 bases from J, the junction kept 1 base outside the gene matches. The germline V gene encodes CDR1 MDHEN and CDR2 SYDVKM. The length of the CDR3 is 11 residues. CDR3 loop: CATGQQETQYF. CDR3 sequence (DNA): TGTGCCACGGGACAGCAAGAGACCCAGTACTTC.

J is TRBJ2-7 and V is TRBV5-8, with D perhaps matching TRBD2 (6 bases). V lost 0 bases and J lost 2, with 12 bases in between. Germline-derived CDR1 and CDR2 are SGHTS and YDEGEE. CDR3 length equals 15 residues. CDR3 protein: CASSLASGRTYEQYF. The DNA of the CDR3 is TGTGCCAGCAGCTTGGCCAGCGGGCGAACCTACGAGCAGTACTTC.

The chain employs TRBV27 and TRBJ2-1; 7 bases align to TRBD2. CDR1 is MNHEY, CDR2 SMNVEV, per germline (reference sequence). The CDR3 spans 16 residues. Germline trimming cut 5 bases from V and 4 bases from J; bases unmatched to any gene: 11. The CDR3 spells CASSPRGGRQYNEQFF. In DNA form, the CDR3 reads TGTGCCAGCAGTCCTAGGGGCGGGAGACAGTACAATGAGCAGTTCTTC.

The rearrangement joins TRBV7-9 to TRBJ2-3; possibly TRBD2 for D (6 bases). Germline V CDR1 and CDR2: SEHNR, FQNEAQ (reference sequence). CDR3 size: 16 residues. Trimming removed 7 bases from V and 5 bases from J, with 22 bases in between. The chain's CDR3 is CASTLQTSLLLDTQYF. CDR3 DNA: TGTGCCAGCACCCTTCAGACTAGTTTACTACTAGATACGCAGTATTTT.

This clone was detected only once. The chain links TRBV7-9 to TRBJ2-1, with D unresolved. V lost 1 base to trimming and J lost 5 bases, with 9 bases between them. CDR1 is SEHNR, CDR2 FQNEAQ, per germline (reference sequence). The CDR3 consists of 14 residues. CDR3 in DNA: TGTGCCAGCAGCTTAGTTCTAGGGCACAATGAGCAGTTCTTC. Encoded protein: CASSLVLGHNEQFF. The complete variable domain, with remaining parts taken from reference TRBV7-9 and TRBJ2-1, reads DTGVSQNPRHKITKRGQNVTFRCDPISEHNRLYWYRQTLGQGPEFLTYFQNEAQLEKSRLLSDRFSAERPKGSFSTLEIQRTEQGDSAMYLCASSLVLGHNEQFFGPGTRLTVL.

The gene calls are TRBV5-4 and TRBJ1-1; D unresolved. V lost 3 bases and J lost 0, with 9 bases in between. This CDR3 is built from 14 residues. Germline V gives CDR1 SGHNT, CDR2 YYREEE (reference sequence). Here the CDR3 reads CASSSTSMNTEAFF. In nucleotides, the CDR3 is TGTGCCAGCAGCTCGACATCTATGAACACTGAAGCTTTCTTT.

The V and J genes are TRBV6-4 and TRBJ1-5, with D perhaps matching TRBD1 (5 bases). The CDR3 contains 14 residues. In germline, CDR1 is MRHNA, CDR2 SNTAGT. The V end lost 2 bases, the J end lost 7 bases, and 12 bases lay between the germline ends. This CDR3 reads CASSDGHGNQPQHF. The CDR3 coding sequence is TGTGCCAGCAGTGACGGACATGGGAACCAGCCCCAGCATTTT.

The V call is TRBV7-9, the J call TRBJ1-6; D possibly corresponds to TRBD1 (5 bases). Trimming pared 4 bases from V and 10 bases from J, leaving 11 bases between. Germline CDR1 SEHNR, CDR2 FQNEAQ (reference sequence). The CDR3 runs to 13 residues. CDR3: CASSYDSRSPLHF. CDR3 DNA: TGTGCCAGCAGCTATGACAGCAGATCACCCCTCCACTTT.

This sequence joins TRBV4-1 and TRBJ2-7; D not certain. V shed 0 bases and J shed 7 bases, with 4 bases lying between them. Germline CDR1 is MGHRA and CDR2 is YSYEKL. The CDR3 is 11 residues long. CDR3 sequence: CASSQEGEQYF. As DNA, the CDR3 is TGCGCCAGCAGCCAAGAGGGTGAGCAGTACTTC.

This clone appeared once. The gene calls are TRBV7-9 and TRBJ2-1, with 7 positions matching TRBD2. Per germline, CDR1 SEHNR and CDR2 FQNEAQ (reference sequence). V gave up 4 bases and J gave up 5 bases; unmatched junction bases: 8. The CDR3 contains 15 residues. The CDR3 protein is CASSSPGGPDNEQFF. CDR3 sequence (DNA): TGTGCCAGCAGCTCCCCGGGAGGTCCTGACAATGAGCAGTTCTTC.

Worth noting for this clone: Other nucleotide sequences from this sample produce the same CDR3. The gene calls are TRBV4-1 and TRBJ2-1; D remains ambiguous. The germline V gene has CDR1 MGHRA and CDR2 YSYEKL. V was pared by 1 base and J by 6 bases, with 4 bases between. The CDR3 runs to 12 residues. CDR3 amino acids: CASSQGGNEQFF. In DNA, the CDR3 is TGCGCCAGCAGCCAAGGTGGCAATGAGCAGTTCTTC.

The chain links TRBV5-4 to TRBJ2-1; no firm D call. Germline V gene sequence: CDR1 SGHNT, CDR2 YYREEE (reference sequence). The CDR3 length is 12 residues. Trimming took 1 base from V and 10 from J, leaving 9 bases between them. This CDR3 is CASSLMGYEQFF. CDR3 DNA: TGTGCCAGCAGCTTGATGGGGTACGAGCAGTTCTTC.

Points on this clone: Other DNA variants within this sample encode the same CDR3. V is TRBV19 and J is TRBJ1-1; possible D gene TRBD1, 5 bases. V was pared by 3 bases and J by 1 base, with 6 bases between. The CDR3 has 13 residues. Germline V gene data show CDR1 as LNHDA and CDR2 as SQIVND (reference sequence). The CDR3 protein is CASSIGGNTEAFF. CDR3 nucleotides: TGTGCCAGTAGTATCGGGGGGAACACTGAAGCTTTCTTT.

V and J are TRBV6-1 and TRBJ2-3, with 8 bases lining up with TRBD2. The trim removed 4 bases at V and 3 bases at J, leaving 12 bases unmatched. This CDR3 is 17 amino acids long. Germline-derived CDR1 and CDR2 are MNHNS and SASEGT. The CDR3 DNA reads TGTGCCAGCAGTGGACTAGCGTCCGCCTGGGGGACAGATACGCAGTATTTT. Translation: CASSGLASAWGTDTQYF.

The chain has TRBV5-8 and TRBJ2-7; 8 bases align to TRBD1. J was trimmed by 2 bases and V by 4 bases; bases with no gene match: 5. CDR3 length equals 14 residues. Per germline, CDR1 SGHTS and CDR2 YDEGEE. The CDR3 is CASSTRTGTYEQYF. The DNA for the CDR3 is TGTGCCAGCAGCACCCGGACAGGGACCTACGAGCAGTACTTC.

CDR3 protein: CSVNDRDNTGELFF. The CDR3 coding sequence is TGCAGCGTTAACGACAGGGACAACACCGGGGAGCTGTTTTTT. The chain combines TRBV29-1 with TRBJ2-2, with TRBD1 matching 7 bases. The V segment lost 5 bases and the J segment 2 bases; nucleotides outside the gene matches: 5. CDR3 length: 14 residues. Germline assignment: CDR1 SQVTM and CDR2 ANQGSEA.